The 2 T cell receptor beta chains below come from one sample, sequenced in a study of brain T cells in children with intractable seizures (dated by TCRdb to the early 2020s). The label giving this sample's time point can be read as: resected brain tissue, or blood drawn just prior to surgery. Libraries were constructed by the immunoSEQ multiplex PCR assay. TCRdb's version of the immuneACCESS table is confined to in-frame rearrangements and falls short of the full clone set. An unresolved V gene accounts for under half of the shortfall where checked; the remainder is of unknown origin. The table for this sample lists approximately 40,000 clones; over 75% of them were counted only once. In total, the top ten clones hold approximately 6.8% of the sample. Sequenced here: peripheral blood, sampled at surgery. Source of these receptors: a girl aged 2 to 9 with tuberous sclerosis and intractable seizures.

With regard to this clone: Its ends do not fully match the called genes, so a read error is possible. V usage is TRBV27 and J usage is TRBJ1-2, with D uncertain. CDR1 and CDR2 (germline): MNHEY, SMNVEV (reference sequence). This CDR3 region has 14 residues. CDR3 bases: TGCGCCAGCAGTTTATCGCTGGGGTCCTATGGCTACACCTTC. Translating gives CASSLSLGSYGYTF.

The CDR3 coding sequence is TGTGCCAGCAGCCGAGACAGGGACGAGACCCAGTACTTC. Its protein is CASSRDRDETQYF. This rearrangement joins TRBV7-3 to TRBJ2-5; 7 positions match TRBD1. The CDR3 contains 13 residues. V gave up 5 bases and J gave up 5 bases; unmatched junction bases: 5. CDR1 is SGHTA, CDR2 FQGTGA, per germline. Complete variable domain (other parts from reference TRBV7-3 and TRBJ2-5): GAGVSQTPSNKVTEKGKYVELRCDPISGHTALYWYRQSLGQGPEFLIYFQGTGAADDSGLPNDRFFAVRPEGSVSTLKIQRTERGDSAVYLCASSRDRDETQYFGPGTRLLVL.